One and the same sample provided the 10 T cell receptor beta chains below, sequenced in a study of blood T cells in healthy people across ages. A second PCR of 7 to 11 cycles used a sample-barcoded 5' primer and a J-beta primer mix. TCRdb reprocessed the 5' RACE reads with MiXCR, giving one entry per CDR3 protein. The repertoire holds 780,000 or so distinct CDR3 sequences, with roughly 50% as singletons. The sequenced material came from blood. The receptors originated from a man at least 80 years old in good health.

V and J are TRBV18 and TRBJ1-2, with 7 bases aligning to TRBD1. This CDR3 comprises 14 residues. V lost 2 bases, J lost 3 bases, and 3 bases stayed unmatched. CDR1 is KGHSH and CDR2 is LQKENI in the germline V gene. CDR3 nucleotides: TGTGCCAGCTCACCAAGACAGGGCGACTATGGCTACACCTTC. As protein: CASSPRQGDYGYTF.

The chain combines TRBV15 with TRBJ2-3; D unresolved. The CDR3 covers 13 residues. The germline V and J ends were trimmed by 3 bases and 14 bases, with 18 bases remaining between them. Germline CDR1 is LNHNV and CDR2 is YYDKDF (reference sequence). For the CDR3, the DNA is TGTGCCACCAGCAGTGCTAGGCACAGATACGCGTATTTT. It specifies CATSSARHRYAYF.

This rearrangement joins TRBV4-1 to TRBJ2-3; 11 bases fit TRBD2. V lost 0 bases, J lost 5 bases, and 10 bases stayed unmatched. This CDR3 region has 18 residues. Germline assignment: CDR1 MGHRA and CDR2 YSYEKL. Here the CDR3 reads CASSQETFRTSGRDTQYF. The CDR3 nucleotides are TGCGCCAGCAGCCAAGAGACCTTTCGGACTAGCGGGCGAGATACGCAGTATTTT.

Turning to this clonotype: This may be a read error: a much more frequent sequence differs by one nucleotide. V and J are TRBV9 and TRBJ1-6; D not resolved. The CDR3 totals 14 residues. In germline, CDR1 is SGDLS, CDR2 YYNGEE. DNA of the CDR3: TGTGCCAGCAGCGTTCGTGGGTTTAATTCACCCCCCCACTTT. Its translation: CASSVRGFNSPPHF. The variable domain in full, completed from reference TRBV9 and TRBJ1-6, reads DSGVTQTPKHLITATGQRVTLRCSPRSGDLSVYWYQQSLDQGLQFLIQYYNGEERAKGNILERFSAQQFPDLHSELNLSSLELGDSALYFCASSVRGFNSPPHFGNGTRLTVT.

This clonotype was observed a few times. In DNA form, the CDR3 reads TGTGCCAGCTCACCCCGTGGCACTTCCTACGAGCAGTACTTC. Residues: CASSPRGTSYEQYF. The J gene is TRBJ2-7, the V gene TRBV18; D is undetermined. Trimming cost V 3 bases and J 1 base, with 10 bases left between them. Germline assignment: CDR1 KGHSH and CDR2 LQKENI. This CDR3 is 14 amino acids long.

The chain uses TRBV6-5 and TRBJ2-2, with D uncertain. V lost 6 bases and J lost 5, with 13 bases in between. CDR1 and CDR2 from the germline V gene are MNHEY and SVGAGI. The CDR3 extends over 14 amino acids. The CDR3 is CASRNTKGTGELFF. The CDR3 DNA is TGTGCCAGCAGGAACACTAAAGGGACCGGGGAGCTGTTTTTT.

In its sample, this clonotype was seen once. Here the CDR3 DNA reads TGCAGTGCTCTAGCGGGCACCCGGAATGAGCAGTTCTTC. It translates to CSALAGTRNEQFF. V and J are TRBV20-1 and TRBJ2-1, with 8 bases that match TRBD2. This CDR3 region has 13 residues. With V trimmed by 5 bases and J by 7 bases, 7 bases remained unmatched. CDR1 DFQATT and CDR2 SNEGSKA come from the germline V gene (reference sequence).

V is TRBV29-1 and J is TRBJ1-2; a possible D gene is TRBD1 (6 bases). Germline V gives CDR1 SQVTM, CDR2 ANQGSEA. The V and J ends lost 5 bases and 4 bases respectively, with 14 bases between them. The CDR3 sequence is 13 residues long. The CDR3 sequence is CSVRVGALYGYTF. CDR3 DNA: TGCAGCGTTCGGGTGGGGGCCCTCTATGGCTACACCTTC.

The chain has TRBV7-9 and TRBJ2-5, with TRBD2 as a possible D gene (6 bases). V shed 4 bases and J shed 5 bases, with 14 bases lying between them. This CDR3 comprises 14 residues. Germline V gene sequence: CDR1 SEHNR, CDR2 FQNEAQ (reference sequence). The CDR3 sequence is CASSWGGSRETQYF. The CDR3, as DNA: TGTGCCAGCAGCTGGGGAGGAAGCCGGGAGACCCAGTACTTC.

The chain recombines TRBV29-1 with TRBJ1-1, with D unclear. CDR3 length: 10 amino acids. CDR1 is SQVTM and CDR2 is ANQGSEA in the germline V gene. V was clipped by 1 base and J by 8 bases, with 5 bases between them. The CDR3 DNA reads TGCAGCGTTGAAGTGGCAGAAGCTTTCTTT. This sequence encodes CSVEVAEAFF.